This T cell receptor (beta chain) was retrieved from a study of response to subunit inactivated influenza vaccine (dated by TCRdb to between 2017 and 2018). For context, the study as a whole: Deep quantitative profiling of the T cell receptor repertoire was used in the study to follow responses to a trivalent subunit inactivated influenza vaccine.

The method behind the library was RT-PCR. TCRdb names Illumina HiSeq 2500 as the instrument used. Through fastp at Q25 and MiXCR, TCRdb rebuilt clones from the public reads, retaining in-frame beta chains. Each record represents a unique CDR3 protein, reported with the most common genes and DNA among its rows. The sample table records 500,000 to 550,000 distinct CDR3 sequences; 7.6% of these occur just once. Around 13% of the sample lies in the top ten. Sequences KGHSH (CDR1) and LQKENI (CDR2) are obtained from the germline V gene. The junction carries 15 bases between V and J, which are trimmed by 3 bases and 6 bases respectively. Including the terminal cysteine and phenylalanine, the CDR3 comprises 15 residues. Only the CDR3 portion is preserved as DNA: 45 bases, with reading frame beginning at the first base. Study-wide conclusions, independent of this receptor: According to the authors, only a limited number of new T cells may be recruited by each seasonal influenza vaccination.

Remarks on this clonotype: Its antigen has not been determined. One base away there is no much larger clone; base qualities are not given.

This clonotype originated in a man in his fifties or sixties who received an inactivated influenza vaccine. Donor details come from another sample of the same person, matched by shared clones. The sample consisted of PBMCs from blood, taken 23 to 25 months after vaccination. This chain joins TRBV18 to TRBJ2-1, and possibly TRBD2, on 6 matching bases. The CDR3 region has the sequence CASSPSASATNEQFF. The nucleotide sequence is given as TGTGCCAGCTCACCTAGTGCTAGCGCCACCAATGAGCAGTTCTTC.